This T cell receptor (beta chain) was sequenced in a study of cytomegalovirus exposure and HLA in healthy donors. This clone showed up just a few times. This PCR relied on a set of 60 Vbeta primers and 13 Jbeta primers. The protocol was immunoSEQ multiplex PCR, while the TCRdb copy is restricted to in-frame clones and leaves out a portion. The data contain about 150,000 clones, 63% of them singletons. Germline-derived CDR1 and CDR2 are MGHRA and YSYEKL. The CDR3 runs to 15 residues. V was pared by 0 bases and J by 0 bases, with 2 bases of the junction left unmatched. The sample comprised PBMCs. The chain uses TRBV4-1 and TRBJ2-7; TRBD1 agrees at 7 bases. The sequence was obtained from a woman aged 60 to 75 in good health and CMV-seropositive. CDR3 DNA sequence: TGCGCCAGCAGCCAAGAACAGGGGCCCTCCTACGAGCAGTACTTC. It yields the protein CASSQEQGPSYEQYF.